The TCR beta chain under discussion was sequenced for a study of T cell repertoires in cytomegalovirus infection. Points from the study as a whole: HLA-C-restricted CMV-specific TCR beta clonotypes were dominant in the ex vivo response.

Germline V gene data show CDR1 as MNHEY and CDR2 as SVGAGI. V gave up 2 bases and J gave up 4 bases; unmatched junction bases: 10. The CDR3 has 16 amino acids. TCRdb re-derived calls from the reads in MiXCR, one entry per CDR3 protein. The sample consists of 600,000 to 700,000 distinct CDR3 sequences, roughly 33% of them appearing once. Comments on this clonotype: Its antigen is unidentified.

This sequence originates from a human donor in good health (CMV status not recorded). Some clones in this sample may be carry-over from other donors' samples. The sample in question was cultured PBMCs, obtained from culture after CMV antigen stimulation. This chain connects TRBV6-5 to TRBJ2-7, with 8 bases matching TRBD2. The CDR3 region is CASSYGPGSGSYEQYF. CDR3 DNA sequence: TGTGCCAGCAGTTACGGCCCGGGGAGCGGGAGTTACGAGCAGTACTTC.